The 28 T cell receptor beta chains in this list originate from one sample, sequenced in a study of blood T cell repertoires in COVID-19. Sequenced by immunoSEQ multiplex PCR; TCRdb stores in-frame clones only, minus some. The profile covers 300,000 or so clones, with around 83% appearing a single time and 1.2% taken by the ten largest. The sample comprised peripheral blood. The receptors were sampled from a woman aged 45-65 years with acute or convalescent COVID-19.

V and J are TRBV24-1 and TRBJ1-5, with a tentative D call TRBD1 (5 bases). CDR3 length equals 14 residues. Looked up from germline, CDR1 is KGHDR and CDR2 is SFDVKD. Trimming took off 2 bases at V and 8 bases at J, with 12 bases between the two ends. The CDR3 coding sequence is TGTGCCACCAGTGATTCACAGGAGTCGGAGCCCCAGCATTTT. It specifies CATSDSQESEPQHF.

This sequence joins TRBV29-1 and TRBJ1-1; D is undetermined. The CDR3 contains 13 residues. Deletions cut 4 bases from V and 0 bases from J, with 9 bases between. Germline V gives CDR1 SQVTM, CDR2 ANQGSEA. The CDR3 spells CSVGSDMNTEAFF. For the CDR3, the DNA is TGCAGCGTTGGTTCAGACATGAACACTGAAGCTTTCTTT.

The V call is TRBV5-1, the J call TRBJ1-1; 7 positions match TRBD1. This CDR3 has 19 residues. The V and J ends lost 2 bases and 2 bases, in that order; junction bases with no gene match: 18. Per the germline V gene, CDR1 is SGHRS and CDR2 is YFSETQ. The CDR3 reads CASSFTAGTELHPNTEAFF. DNA for the CDR3: TGCGCCAGCAGCTTCACCGCCGGGACAGAACTTCATCCCAACACTGAAGCTTTCTTT. The whole variable domain, filled in from reference TRBV5-1 and TRBJ1-1, reads KAGVTQTPRYLIKTRGQQVTLSCSPISGHRSVSWYQQTPGQGLQFLFEYFSETQRNKGNFPGRFSGRQFSNSRSEMNVSTLELGDSALYLCASSFTAGTELHPNTEAFFGQGTRLTVV.

This sequence joins TRBV3-1 (or the pseudogene TRBV3-2) and TRBJ1-3; D not resolved. CDR1 is LGHDT and CDR2 is YNNKEL in the germline V gene (reference sequence). This CDR3 region has 13 residues. Deletions cut 6 bases from V and 8 bases from J, with 14 bases between. The CDR3 loop is CASSREASDTIYF. The DNA for the CDR3 is TGTGCCAGCAGTAGGGAGGCGTCGGACACCATATATTTT.

The chain combines TRBV7-9 with TRBJ2-7, with unresolved D. Germline-derived CDR1 and CDR2 are SEHNR and FQNEAQ (reference sequence). There are 12 residues in the CDR3. V lost 5 bases to trimming and J lost 12 bases, with 17 bases between them. CDR3 in DNA: TGTGCCAGCAGCCCTAGTCATGGGTTACCGTACTTC. Its protein is CASSPSHGLPYF.

The chain employs TRBV12-3 or TRBV12-4 and TRBJ2-3, with D uncertain. Trimming removed 1 base at V and 3 bases at J, with 5 bases between. The length of the CDR3 is 13 residues. As DNA, the CDR3 is TGTGCCAGCAGTTTAGAGGAGACAGATACGCAGTATTTT. Amino acids: CASSLEETDTQYF.

The chain carries TRBV5-1 and TRBJ1-1; 8 nucleotides match TRBD1. V was clipped by 4 bases and J by 3 bases; unmatched bases: 5. This CDR3 comprises 14 residues. From germline, CDR1 is SGHRS and CDR2 YFSETQ. CDR3 region: CASSRRGQDTEAFF. CDR3 sequence (DNA): TGCGCCAGCAGCCGCAGGGGGCAGGACACTGAAGCTTTCTTT.

The chain couples TRBV12-5 to TRBJ2-1; tentatively, D is TRBD2 (6 bases). V dropped 5 bases and J dropped 2 bases, with 13 bases sitting between them. This CDR3 is built from 15 residues. From germline, CDR1 is LGHNT and CDR2 FRNRAP. As DNA, the CDR3 is TGTGCTAGTGGTGTTATAGCGGTCCCCTACAATGAGCAGTTCTTC. It codes for CASGVIAVPYNEQFF.

The chain uses TRBV5-4 and TRBJ2-2; 8 bases are a match to TRBD1. The trim removed 4 bases at V and 7 bases at J, leaving 6 bases unmatched. CDR1 and CDR2 (germline): SGHNT, YYREEE (reference sequence). CDR3 length equals 14 residues. For the CDR3, the DNA is TGTGCCAGCAGCCCGGACAGGGTTGGCGGGGAGCTGTTTTTT. This sequence encodes CASSPDRVGGELFF.

The chain combines TRBV28 with TRBJ2-7, with D perhaps matching TRBD2 (6 bases). This CDR3 comprises 12 residues. Per germline, CDR1 MDHEN and CDR2 SYDVKM. The CDR3 protein is CVTYGSSYEQYV. DNA for the CDR3: TGTGTCACCTACGGGAGCTCCTACGAGCAGTACGTC.

This clone was seen only a few times. The chain links TRBV4-2 to TRBJ2-7, with TRBD2 matching 12 bases. Germline CDR1 and CDR2: LGHNA and YNFKEQ. The V and J ends lost 0 bases and 9 bases, in that order; junction bases with no gene match: 6. This CDR3 contains 15 residues. The CDR3 DNA sequence: TGTGCCAGCAGCCAAGATAGCCTAGCGGGAGGGGTGCAGTACTTC. This sequence encodes CASSQDSLAGGVQYF.

This chain joins TRBV28 and TRBJ1-1; weak D call: TRBD1 (5 bases). V shed 2 bases and J shed 1 base, with 17 bases lying between them. This CDR3 spans 17 amino acids. Germline CDR1 reads MDHEN; CDR2 reads SYDVKM. The CDR3 region is CASSLRQTSLENTEAFF. In DNA, the CDR3 is TGTGCCAGCAGTTTAAGACAGACCTCCCTGGAGAACACTGAAGCTTTCTTT.

This chain joins TRBV7-2 and TRBJ2-5, with 9 positions matching TRBD2. The CDR3 spans 14 residues. Per germline, CDR1 SGHTA and CDR2 FQGNSA. The ends lost 1 base at V and 5 bases at J; junction bases unmatched: 2. In DNA, the CDR3 is TGTGCCAGCAGCTTAGGGACTAGCGTGGAGACCCAGTACTTC. Translating it yields CASSLGTSVETQYF.

In its sample, this clone was seen once. The genes are TRBV2 and TRBJ1-5; no clear D gene. The CDR3 is made up of 15 amino acids. V shed 3 bases and J shed 5 bases, with 14 bases lying between them. Germline lookup yields CDR1 SNHLY and CDR2 FYNNEI. CDR3 coding DNA: TGTGCCAGCAGTGAGTATGGTAGCTCTCATCAGCCCCAGCATTTT. Its protein product is CASSEYGSSHQPQHF.

The genes are TRBV7-8 and TRBJ2-6; 7 bases match TRBD1. Germline V CDR1 and CDR2: SGHVS, FQNEAQ. This CDR3 contains 16 residues. V was clipped by 7 bases and J by 1 base; unmatched bases: 7. The CDR3 sequence is CASTLTGRSGANVLTF. CDR3 bases: TGTGCCAGCACCCTGACAGGGCGATCTGGGGCCAACGTCCTGACTTTC.

This chain connects TRBV19 to TRBJ1-2, with TRBD1 matching 12 bases. Germline CDR1 is LNHDA and CDR2 is SQIVND (reference sequence). The CDR3 has 15 amino acids. V gave up 6 bases and J gave up 7 bases; unmatched junction bases: 9. This CDR3 reads CASRIPGQGAPGYTF. The CDR3 DNA sequence: TGTGCCAGTAGGATTCCGGGACAGGGGGCGCCTGGCTACACCTTC.

The chain recombines TRBV11-2 with TRBJ1-3; maybe TRBD1 (6 bases). Germline V CDR1 and CDR2: SGHAT, FQNNGV. The CDR3 spans 16 residues. V lost 5 bases and J lost 0, with 14 bases in between. The CDR3 is CASSLGGGVSGNTIYF. CDR3 bases: TGTGCCAGCAGCCTAGGGGGGGGCGTCTCTGGAAACACCATATATTTT. The variable domain in full, completed from reference TRBV11-2 and TRBJ1-3, reads EAGVAQSPRYKIIEKRQSVAFWCNPISGHATLYWYQQILGQGPKLLIQFQNNGVVDDSQLPKDRFSAERLKGVDSTLKIQPAKLEDSAVYLCASSLGGGVSGNTIYFGEGSWLTVV.

The chain is built from TRBV5-1 and TRBJ2-7, with 11 bases lining up with TRBD2. The V gene's germline CDR1 is SGHRS and CDR2 YFSETQ. The junction had 4 bases not matched to a gene; V was cut back by 1 base and J by 7 bases. The CDR3 covers 14 residues. The CDR3 coding sequence is TGCGCCAGCAGCTTGACTAGCGGGGGCGGGGAGCAGTACTTC. This encodes CASSLTSGGGEQYF.

V usage is TRBV7-2 and J usage is TRBJ1-5; 7 nucleotides line up with TRBD1. Germline CDR1 and CDR2: SGHTA and FQGNSA. The ends lost 1 base at V and 6 bases at J; junction bases unmatched: 9. The CDR3 is 16 residues long. The CDR3 DNA reads TGTGCCAGCAGCTTAGAGGTAGGCAGGGGGACTCAGCCCCAGCATTTT. This translates into CASSLEVGRGTQPQHF.

A few counts support this clone. This chain joins TRBV5-1 and TRBJ2-3; 10 nucleotides match TRBD2. The germline V gene has CDR1 SGHRS and CDR2 YFSETQ. Trimming cost V 0 bases and J 4 bases; bases outside gene matches: 8. This CDR3 contains 17 residues. The CDR3 region has the DNA TGCGCCAGCAGCTTGGCCTTTAGCGGGGGGTCGGCAGATACGCAGTATTTT. Its translation is CASSLAFSGGSADTQYF.

V and J are TRBV6-4 and TRBJ2-1; 8 positions agree with TRBD1. Germline CDR1 and CDR2: MRHNA and SNTAGT. Germline trimming cut 2 bases from V and 6 bases from J; bases unmatched to any gene: 9. The CDR3 runs 16 residues. Here the CDR3 DNA reads TGTGCCAGCAGTGACACACAGGGGGACTTGGGCAATGAGCAGTTCTTC. It specifies CASSDTQGDLGNEQFF.

The chain combines TRBV5-6 with TRBJ1-1; no firm D call. Trimming removed 0 bases at V and 2 bases at J, with 5 bases between. Germline lookup yields CDR1 SGHDT and CDR2 YYEEEE. CDR3 size: 13 residues. The CDR3 DNA reads TGTGCCAGCAGCTTGGGCAGAAACACTGAAGCTTTCTTT. Its translation is CASSLGRNTEAFF.

The chain joins TRBV12-3 or TRBV12-4 to TRBJ1-5, with a possible D match to TRBD1 (5 bases). CDR3 length: 13 residues. With 6 bases removed from V and 4 bases from J, the gap between germline ends came to 10 bases. CDR3 protein: CASRARTNQPQHF. The CDR3 nucleotides are TGTGCCAGCAGAGCGCGGACAAATCAGCCCCAGCATTTT.

The V and J genes are TRBV7-2 and TRBJ1-2; 7 positions match TRBD1. This CDR3 has 13 residues. The V gene's germline CDR1 is SGHTA and CDR2 FQGNSA. Trimming cost V 5 bases and J 5 bases; bases outside gene matches: 5. The DNA for the CDR3 is TGTGCCAGCAGCCTGGACAGGCCTTATGGCTACACCTTC. Amino acid sequence: CASSLDRPYGYTF.

Only a few counts were recorded for this clone. The genes are TRBV27 and TRBJ1-5; 11 positions match TRBD1. CDR3 length equals 18 residues. The V and J ends lost 4 bases and 4 bases, in that order; junction bases with no gene match: 12. Germline V gene sequence: CDR1 MNHEY, CDR2 SMNVEV (reference sequence). CDR3 coding DNA: TGTGCCAGCAGTTCACGGGTTCCAGGACAGGGGGCAAATCAGCCCCAGCATTTT. As protein: CASSSRVPGQGANQPQHF.

This clone is a singleton in its sample. CDR3 amino acids: CASSLSEGTEAFF. CDR3 DNA: TGTGCCAGCAGTTTGTCCGAGGGCACTGAAGCTTTCTTT. V usage is TRBV27 and J usage is TRBJ1-1; D is unresolved. The V gene lost 3 bases and the J gene lost 4 bases, with 9 bases spanning the gap. This CDR3 is built from 13 residues. CDR1 and CDR2 from the germline V gene are MNHEY and SMNVEV (reference sequence).

The chain recombines TRBV6-5 with TRBJ2-2; D perhaps matches TRBD2 (6 bases). V was trimmed by 5 bases and J by 5 bases, leaving 12 bases between them. Germline assignment: CDR1 MNHEY and CDR2 SVGAGI. The CDR3 has 14 residues. The CDR3 is CASSPQGGTGELFF. DNA of the CDR3: TGTGCCAGCAGTCCCCAGGGAGGTACCGGGGAGCTGTTTTTT.

This chain joins TRBV5-1 and TRBJ2-7; D is possibly TRBD1 (5 bases). V was clipped by 5 bases and J by 1 base, with 16 bases between them. Per germline, CDR1 SGHRS and CDR2 YFSETQ. This CDR3 is 15 amino acids long. CDR3 bases: TGCGCCAGCAGGTGGAGTGGTCAGGGTTCCTACGAGCAGTACTTC. Its translation: CASRWSGQGSYEQYF.